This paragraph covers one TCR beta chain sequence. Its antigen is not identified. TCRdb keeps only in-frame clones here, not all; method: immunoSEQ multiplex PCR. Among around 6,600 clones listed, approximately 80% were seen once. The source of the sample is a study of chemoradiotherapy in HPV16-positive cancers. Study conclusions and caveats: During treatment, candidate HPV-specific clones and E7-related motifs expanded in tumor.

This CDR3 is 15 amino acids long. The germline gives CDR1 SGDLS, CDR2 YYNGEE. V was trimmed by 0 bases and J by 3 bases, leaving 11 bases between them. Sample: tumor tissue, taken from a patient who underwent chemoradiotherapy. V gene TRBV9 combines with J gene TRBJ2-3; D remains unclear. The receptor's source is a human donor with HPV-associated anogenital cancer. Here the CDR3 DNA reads TGTGCCAGCAGCGTAGAGCTGGGGAAAACAGATACGCAGTATTTT. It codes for CASSVELGKTDTQYF.